The sequence of this T cell receptor beta chain was determined in a study of T cells in Graves' hyperthyroidism and ophthalmopathy. The source material, RNA transcripts, was used to amplify TCR beta CDR3 regions. A first-round RT-PCR of the TCR CDR3 used the HTBI primer set. TCRdb reanalysed the multiplex PCR reads using MiXCR and keeps one entry per CDR3 protein. The sample lists a few hundred thousand distinct CDR3 sequences, less than 20% occurring once. The diagnostic basis comprised clinical symptoms, serum thyroxine and TRAb, thyroid ultrasound and orbital computed tomography. Germline V gene lookup returns CDR1 MNHEY and CDR2 SMNVEV (reference sequence). The CDR3 loop spans 13 amino acids. Study observations and caveats: Within blood appeared most thyroid clonotypes that had expanded above 0.001.

Of note for this clonotype: Its antigen is not identified. One end of the junction varies from germline; a read error may be responsible.

Material: blood. The chain uses TRBV27 and TRBJ2-6; D perhaps matches TRBD1 (6 bases). This TCR came from a woman under 30 with Graves' hyperthyroidism that later progressed to Graves' ophthalmopathy. The CDR3 sequence is CASGQAGANALTF. In DNA form, the CDR3 reads TGTGCCAGCGGGCAGGCAGGGGCCAACGCCCTGACTTTC.